These T cell receptor beta chains were read from a single sample in a study of T cells after yellow fever vaccination. Using its own MiXCR run on the 5' RACE reads, TCRdb lists one record per CDR3 protein. The data hold around 100,000 distinct CDR3 sequences, with roughly 5.2% observed a single time. The starting material was CD8+ T cells sorted from PBMCs, obtained 10 days after the yellow fever booster vaccination. The receptors were gathered from a man aged 18 to 29 who received the YFV17D yellow fever vaccine. Both conserved end residues are trimmed from each CDR3. D genes are given only for firm matches.

V gene,D gene,CDR3 protein
TRBV19,NA,ASSIDLRGLGKNIQY
TRBV4-2,NA,ASSQDLPPRESQS
TRBV11-1,TRBD2,ASSLGLADYYEQY
TRBV7-9,TRBD1,ASSSIYRGNRELF
TRBV11-2,TRBD2,ASSSQGLAQVHGEQF
TRBV6-2/TRBV6-3,NA,ASSYESQETQY
TRBV4-2,NA,ASSQVGGLTRSPLH
TRBV19,NA,ASSIGINQPQH
TRBV11-2,NA,ASSLGPGLLETQY
TRBV20-1,NA,SVRVRDNSPLH
TRBV2,NA,ASHSLAVTSTDTQY
TRBV5-1,TRBD1,ASSSRGHSYNEQF
TRBV15,NA,ATSRTRGADGYGYT
TRBV7-9,NA,ASSLRVSSYNEQF
TRBV20-1,NA,SARDPGTGYT
TRBV4-3,NA,ASSPGSSNTEAF
TRBV15,NA,ATAFGGQFTNEQF
TRBV5-1,NA,ASRAEISSTDTQY
TRBV12-3/TRBV12-4,NA,ASSFWGVNQPQH
TRBV6-6,NA,ASSYGDTEAF
TRBV7-9,TRBD2,ASSFSGLAGPASSYNEQF
TRBV13,NA,ASSSPDSGGYEQY
TRBV4-1,NA,ASSQDGGGLSYNEQF
TRBV27,TRBD1,ASSITTGYRLNEQF
TRBV3-1,NA,ASSHLGAPLYGYT
TRBV6-5,NA,ASSYSGRTQETQY
TRBV25-1,NA,ASSSQATKNIQY
TRBV19,TRBD2,ASRQSGGATDTQY
TRBV4-3,NA,ASSQGTVLTTGNTIY
TRBV5-4,NA,ASSLSAYGYT
TRBV9,TRBD1,ASSGTGGWEQY
TRBV7-6,NA,ASGPGSSGNTGELF
TRBV19,NA,ASSNPSVNTDTQY
TRBV19,NA,ASKLRGAHQPQH
TRBV4-1,NA,ASSQEGVTNEKLF
TRBV12-3/TRBV12-4,TRBD2,ASVTSGNNEQF
TRBV29-1,TRBD2,SVRGRGGTDTQY
TRBV2,NA,ASSSGPGGAAEAF
TRBV4-2,TRBD1,ASSQVPELWTGLLSGNTIY
TRBV7-2,NA,ASNWGIMETQY
TRBV27,NA,ASSLDSAGGQF
TRBV23-1,TRBD1,ASSQGPMTGGPPGELF
TRBV20-1,NA,SATHRATGELF
TRBV20-1,TRBD2,SASRVAGGPNEQF
TRBV7-9,TRBD1,ASSLGTGPSGNTIY
TRBV6-1,NA,ASLATDEQF
TRBV27,NA,ASSLNRDTEAF
TRBV6-2/TRBV6-3,TRBD1,ATTFTGVEQF
TRBV7-9,NA,ASSLAIYYNEQF
TRBV7-8,TRBD1,ASSATGGRAADTQY
TRBV20-1,NA,SAYRQGRAIYNEQF
TRBV12-3/TRBV12-4,NA,ASSLEEQLHGYT